These 26 T cell receptor beta chains were all obtained from the same sample, sequenced in a study of blood T cell repertoires in COVID-19. TCRdb's table, derived via immunoSEQ multiplex PCR, lists solely in-frame clones and lacks some. This table holds roughly 160,000 clones, around 74% found once. The sequenced sample consisted of peripheral blood. Source of these receptors: an elderly woman with acute or convalescent COVID-19.

The J gene is TRBJ2-3, the V gene TRBV29-1; tentatively, D is TRBD2 (5 bases). The CDR3 has 15 residues. V was cut by 4 bases and J by 0 bases, with 14 bases left in between. In germline, CDR1 is SQVTM, CDR2 ANQGSEA. CDR3 sequence reads: CSVVSGSSSTDTQYF. CDR3 sequence (DNA): TGCAGCGTTGTATCTGGGAGCTCTAGCACAGATACGCAGTATTTT.

J is TRBJ1-5 and V is TRBV2, with TRBD1 identical over 7 bases. The V and J ends lost 7 bases and 3 bases, in that order; junction bases with no gene match: 12. CDR1 and CDR2 from the germline V gene are SNHLY and FYNNEI. CDR3 length equals 16 residues. This CDR3 is CASKGTAGINNQPQHF. The CDR3 DNA reads as TGTGCCAGCAAGGGGACAGCGGGCATTAACAATCAGCCCCAGCATTTT.

The chain employs TRBV5-5 and TRBJ2-5, with 13 positions matching TRBD2. CDR1 is SGHKS and CDR2 is YYEKEE in the germline V gene (reference sequence). This CDR3 is 16 amino acids long. After removal of 0 bases from V and 2 bases from J, the junction contained 1 base not matched to a gene. CDR3 sequence: CASSLGLAGGQETQYF. CDR3 sequence (DNA): TGTGCCAGCAGCTTGGGACTAGCGGGAGGACAAGAGACCCAGTACTTC.

V and J are TRBV28 and TRBJ1-2; D ambiguous. Trimming removed 6 bases from V and 7 bases from J, with 15 bases in between. The CDR3 consists of 13 residues. CDR1 and CDR2 from the germline V gene are MDHEN and SYDVKM. CDR3 loop: CASRPGSTGGYTF. The CDR3 DNA follows: TGTGCCAGCAGGCCTGGAAGCACGGGTGGCTACACCTTC.

The chain couples TRBV27 to TRBJ2-2; 8 bases fit TRBD2. With V trimmed by 0 bases and J by 6 bases, 6 bases remained unmatched. The V gene's germline CDR1 is MNHEY and CDR2 SMNVEV (reference sequence). This CDR3 spans 16 amino acids. This chain's CDR3 is CASSLSPAGAAGELFF. The CDR3 DNA sequence: TGTGCCAGCAGTTTATCGCCAGCGGGAGCGGCCGGGGAGCTGTTTTTT.

V and J are TRBV9 and TRBJ2-7; TRBD1 agrees at 7 bases. Per the germline V gene, CDR1 is SGDLS and CDR2 is YYNGEE. The CDR3 consists of 15 residues. The V gene end was trimmed by 4 bases and the J gene end by 2 bases; junction bases not matched to a gene: 9. The CDR3 nucleotides are TGTGCCAGCAGCCCCCGAGACAGGGCCACCTACGAGCAGTACTTC. Protein sequence: CASSPRDRATYEQYF.

V gene TRBV7-2 combines with J gene TRBJ2-5; 7 bases are shared with TRBD2. The CDR3 contains 15 residues. Germline CDR1 reads SGHTA; CDR2 reads FQGNSA. V was pared by 7 bases and J by 4 bases, with 12 bases of the junction left unmatched. The DNA of the CDR3 is TGTGCCAGCACCCTATGGGGCGGGAGAGGAGAGACCCAGTACTTC. It is translated as CASTLWGGRGETQYF.

The rearrangement links TRBV18 to TRBJ2-1; perhaps TRBD2 as D (6 bases). The CDR3 covers 16 residues. Germline CDR1 KGHSH, CDR2 LQKENI. The V end was cut by 1 base, the J end by 6 bases, with 16 bases between. The CDR3 loop is CASSPQEGIAVNEQFF. CDR3 DNA sequence: TGTGCCAGCTCACCACAGGAGGGGATTGCTGTCAATGAGCAGTTCTTC.

This clone was counted a few times. J is TRBJ2-1 and V is TRBV27; TRBD2 matches 9 bases. The CDR3 covers 17 residues. Germline-derived CDR1 and CDR2 are MNHEY and SMNVEV (reference sequence). Trimming at V came to 0 bases and at J to 5 bases, leaving 8 bases not matched to a gene. The CDR3 protein is CASSLSGGRVLHNEQFF. The CDR3 bases are TGTGCCAGCAGTTTATCTGGCGGGAGGGTCCTACACAATGAGCAGTTCTTC.

This chain links TRBV7-7 with TRBJ2-5; D might be TRBD1 (5 bases). Trimming stripped 5 bases from V and 2 bases from J, with 15 bases between. The CDR3 totals 15 residues. Germline V gives CDR1 SSHAT, CDR2 FNYEAQ (reference sequence). Here the CDR3 reads CASSPGAGQQETQYF. The CDR3 coding sequence is TGTGCCAGCAGCCCCGGCGCAGGGCAGCAAGAGACCCAGTACTTC.

The table lists this clone with a few counts. The CDR3, as DNA: TGTGCCAGCAGGACAGTTCTCGGTGGTTCACCCCTCCACTTT. Its protein product is CASRTVLGGSPLHF. The gene calls are TRBV27 and TRBJ1-6, with D perhaps matching TRBD1 (5 bases). V lost 6 bases, J lost 9 bases, and 15 bases lay in between. Germline loops: CDR1 MNHEY, CDR2 SMNVEV (reference sequence). The CDR3 runs 14 residues.

The CDR3 sequence: CASSVAVAGVLSTDTQYF. For the CDR3, the DNA is TGTGCCAGCAGCGTAGCTGTTGCGGGAGTTTTAAGCACAGATACGCAGTATTTT. The genes are TRBV9 and TRBJ2-3, with 7 bases fitting TRBD2. The CDR3 loop spans 18 amino acids. Trimming at V came to 0 bases and at J to 0 bases, leaving 10 bases not matched to a gene. Germline V gene sequence: CDR1 SGDLS, CDR2 YYNGEE.

J is TRBJ2-7 and V is TRBV29-1, with no clear D. This CDR3 contains 11 residues. The germline CDR1 and CDR2 sequences are SQVTM and ANQGSEA. V shed 4 bases and J shed 2 bases, with 6 bases lying between them. CDR3 protein: CSVVSTYEQYF. The CDR3, as DNA: TGCAGCGTTGTATCTACCTACGAGCAGTACTTC.

The chain joins TRBV18 to TRBJ2-6; D remains unclear. There are 17 residues in the CDR3. The V gene lost 1 base and the J gene lost 0 bases, with 10 bases spanning the gap. Germline CDR1 reads KGHSH; CDR2 reads LQKENI. The CDR3: CASSPRAALSGANVLTF. The DNA for the CDR3 is TGTGCCAGCTCACCACGGGCAGCCCTCTCTGGGGCCAACGTCCTGACTTTC.

The chain has TRBV30 and TRBJ1-5, with 9 bases fitting TRBD1. Germline trimming cut 2 bases from V and 6 bases from J; bases unmatched to any gene: 8. CDR1 is GTSNPN and CDR2 is SVGIG in the germline V gene (reference sequence). There are 15 residues in the CDR3. The CDR3 protein is CAWSSGTGSFQPQHF. DNA for the CDR3: TGTGCCTGGAGTTCCGGGACAGGGTCTTTTCAGCCCCAGCATTTT.

The chain employs TRBV5-1 and TRBJ2-3; TRBD1 matches at 7 bases. The CDR3 covers 16 residues. J gave up 1 base and V 4 bases, and 9 bases lay outside the gene matches. Germline V gene data show CDR1 as SGHRS and CDR2 as YFSETQ. This CDR3 reads CASSPSRDSRTDTQYF. CDR3 bases: TGCGCCAGCAGCCCATCCCGGGACAGCCGCACAGATACGCAGTATTTT.

The chain is built from TRBV6-1 and TRBJ2-1; D may be TRBD1 (5 bases). V lost 3 bases, J lost 8 bases, and 14 bases lay in between. Germline CDR1 reads MNHNS; CDR2 reads SASEGT. The CDR3 consists of 14 residues. CDR3 sequence: CASSDVRGSDEQFF. CDR3 DNA sequence: TGTGCCAGCAGTGATGTAAGGGGCTCGGATGAGCAGTTCTTC.

CDR3 loop: CASSFKTGNQPQHF. Written as DNA, the CDR3 is TGTGCCAGCAGCTTTAAGACAGGGAATCAGCCCCAGCATTTT. This chain connects TRBV7-2 to TRBJ1-5; TRBD1 matches at 7 bases. The germline CDR1 and CDR2 sequences are SGHTA and FQGNSA. CDR3 length equals 14 residues. V was clipped by 3 bases and J by 4 bases; unmatched bases: 3.

J is TRBJ1-4 and V is TRBV7-2; 10 nucleotides agree with TRBD1. Germline CDR1 SGHTA, CDR2 FQGNSA. The ends lost 5 bases at V and 8 bases at J; junction bases unmatched: 14. This CDR3 comprises 17 residues. As DNA, the CDR3 is TGTGCCAGCAGCGCTGGGGGGGGACAGGGGTGGAGCGAAAAACTGTTTTTT. Its translation: CASSAGGGQGWSEKLFF. Full variable domain (remainder filled in from reference TRBV7-2 and TRBJ1-4): GAGVSQSPSNKVTEKGKDVELRCDPISGHTALYWYRQSLGQGLEFLIYFQGNSAPDKSGLPSDRFSAERTGGSVSTLTIQRTQQEDSAVYLCASSAGGGQGWSEKLFFGSGTQLSVL.

This clone turned up a few times. V gene TRBV2 combines with J gene TRBJ2-7, with a weak D call TRBD1 (5 bases). The V gene's germline CDR1 is SNHLY and CDR2 FYNNEI. The CDR3 loop spans 13 amino acids. The V end was cut by 3 bases, the J end by 6 bases, with 12 bases between. The CDR3 DNA reads TGTGCCAGCAGTGATCCAGGGCTGGGCGAGCAGTACTTC. Encoded protein: CASSDPGLGEQYF.

The chain uses TRBV10-1 and TRBJ2-1, with TRBD2 identical over 12 bases. This CDR3 spans 15 amino acids. With V trimmed by 6 bases and J by 9 bases, 9 bases remained unmatched. Germline V gives CDR1 WNHNN, CDR2 SYGVQD (reference sequence). CDR3 bases: TGCGCCAGCAGCGCCCTACTAGCGGGAGGTTCTGAGCAGTTCTTC. Translation gives CASSALLAGGSEQFF.

The rearrangement links TRBV3-1 (or the pseudogene TRBV3-2) to TRBJ2-1; unclear D gene. Germline CDR1 LGHDT, CDR2 YNNKEL (reference sequence). CDR3 length: 11 amino acids. Trimming stripped 4 bases from V and 8 bases from J, with 6 bases between. This CDR3 is CASSRSDEQFF. In DNA, the CDR3 is TGTGCCAGCAGCCGATCGGATGAGCAGTTCTTC.

The chain joins TRBV19 to TRBJ1-5; 7 positions agree with TRBD1. V lost 6 bases to trimming and J lost 4 bases; unmatched junction nucleotides: 9. This CDR3 has 15 amino acids. Germline V lookup: CDR1 LNHDA, CDR2 SQIVND (reference sequence). The CDR3 sequence: CASRSMDRFNQPQHF. The CDR3 nucleotides read TGTGCCAGTAGGAGTATGGACAGGTTTAATCAGCCCCAGCATTTT.

This clone was observed a handful of times. The chain joins TRBV9 to TRBJ1-4; 7 bases align to TRBD1. Germline CDR1 is SGDLS and CDR2 is YYNGEE. The junction had 5 bases not matched to a gene; V was cut back by 3 bases and J by 0 bases. The CDR3 contains 16 residues. CDR3 coding DNA: TGTGCCAGCAGCGAGGGACAGATTGCAACTAATGAAAAACTGTTTTTT. Protein sequence: CASSEGQIATNEKLFF.

The table lists this clone with a count of one. The rearrangement joins TRBV19 to TRBJ1-1; 9 bases agree with TRBD1. The CDR3 consists of 18 residues. Germline V gene sequence: CDR1 LNHDA, CDR2 SQIVND (reference sequence). After removal of 5 bases from V and 1 base from J, the junction contained 14 bases not matched to a gene. CDR3 coding DNA: TGTGCCAGTAGTGGGATTCTAGGACAGGGGAAGGAGAACACTGAAGCTTTCTTT. This codes for CASSGILGQGKENTEAFF. The whole variable domain, filled in from reference TRBV19 and TRBJ1-1, reads DGGITQSPKYLFRKEGQNVTLSCEQNLNHDAMYWYRQDPGQGLRLIYYSQIVNDFQKGDIAEGYSVSREKKESFPLTVTSAQKNPTAFYLCASSGILGQGKENTEAFFGQGTRLTVV.

The chain is built from TRBV2 and TRBJ2-3, with TRBD2 matching over 7 bases. CDR3 length: 14 residues. Trimming took 6 bases from V and 4 from J; bases not matched to a gene: 7. CDR1 and CDR2 (germline): SNHLY, FYNNEI. CDR3 sequence: CASRVERDADTQYF. The CDR3 DNA sequence: TGTGCCAGCAGGGTCGAGCGGGATGCAGATACGCAGTATTTT.